These 7 T cell receptor gamma chains were all obtained from the same sample, sequenced in a study of γδ T cells in repeated Plasmodium falciparum infection. TCRdb re-called clones from the multiplex PCR reads via CATT. The table shows around 27,000 gamma-chain clones, with almost 1.5% occurring only once. Vgamma9/Vdelta2+ and Vdelta2-negative gammadelta T cells were flow-sorted from PBMC for bulk sequencing. Sample: gamma-delta T cells from blood. These receptors originate from a pool of human donors (malaria-infected and uninfected, not separated).

In the case of this clone: The protein in TCRdb stems from a much larger clone and differs at residue 10 from this DNA's translation, likely a read error; here the protein is translated from the DNA. Other DNA sequences in this sample translate to the same CDR3. No J gene was assigned, while the V gene was called as TRGV9. The CDR3 runs to 12 residues. Looked up from germline, CDR1 is GITISATS and CDR2 is ISYDGTV (reference sequence). The CDR3 nucleotides read TGTGCCTTGTGGGAGCCAGGGTATAAGGAACTCTTT. Protein sequence: CALWEPGYKELF.

This clone was counted between two and nine times. The protein given by TCRdb reflects a much larger clone and differs at residue 10 from this DNA's translation, likely from a read error; the protein shown is the DNA's translation. The V gene is TRGV3, the J gene TRGJP2. TCRdb gives no J gene; it was assigned here by matching the DNA to germline. This CDR3 spans 14 amino acids. CDR1 is VTNTFY and CDR2 is YDVSTARD in the germline V gene (reference sequence). The CDR3 region is CATWDRLGDRIKTF. Here the CDR3 DNA reads TGTGCCACCTGGGACAGGCTGGGTGATCGGATCAAGACGTTT.

Remarks on this clone: Translating this DNA gives a protein that differs at residue 3 from the TCRdb one, which belongs to a much larger clone; a read error is likely, and the protein shown is this translation. This chain uses TRGV4 with TRGJ1 or TRGJ2. The J gene comes from matching the DNA to germline here; TCRdb lacks it. Germline assignment: CDR1 EGSTGY and CDR2 YDSYTSSV. This CDR3 spans 13 amino acids. CDR3 amino acids: CAAWDGPPGKKLF. The CDR3 region has the DNA TGTGCCGCCTGGGATGGTCCCCCGGGGAAGAAACTCTTT.

This clone turned up a few times. The translation of this DNA and the TCRdb protein of a much larger clone differ at residue 3, probably owing to a read error; the protein shown here is translated from the DNA. The J gene is TRGJ1 or TRGJ2, the V gene TRGV5. TCRdb carries no J gene annotation; the J gene was assigned here by matching the DNA with germline. Per germline, CDR1 VINAFY and CDR2 YDVSNSKD. The CDR3 is 13 residues long. CDR3 sequence: CAPWDRPVYKKLF. The CDR3 region has the DNA TGTGCCCCCTGGGACAGGCCGGTATATAAGAAACTCTTT.

This clone was seen many times. TCRdb attributes to this sequence the protein of a much larger clone, which differs from the DNA translation at residue 13; a read error is likely, and the protein displayed is translated from the DNA. J is TRGJP and V is TRGV9. TCRdb leaves out the J gene; it was filled in here by matching the DNA to germline. The CDR3 extends over 16 amino acids. Germline V gene lookup returns CDR1 GITISATS and CDR2 ISYDGTV (reference sequence). The CDR3 is CALWKPQELGKKTKVF. The CDR3 region has the DNA TGTGCCTTGTGGAAACCTCAAGAGTTGGGCAAAAAAACCAAGGTATTT.

This clone is medium-sized by share. Other DNA sequences in the sample encode the same CDR3. This rearrangement joins TRGV2 to TRGJ1 or TRGJ2. V dropped 0 bases and J dropped 9; count of bases not matched to a gene: 5. The CDR3 is 12 amino acids. Germline loops: CDR1 EGSNGY, CDR2 YDSYNSKV. In DNA, the CDR3 is TGTGCCACCTGGGACGGGAGTTCTAAGAAACTCTTT. It is translated as CATWDGSSKKLF.

There are a few counts of this clone. A read error is the likely source, as a far larger clone sits one nucleotide away. The sample contains more than one DNA sequence encoding this CDR3. The V gene was identified as TRGV9, while no J gene was called. In germline, CDR1 is GITISATS, CDR2 ISYDGTV (reference sequence). The CDR3 runs to 14 residues. CDR3 amino acids: CALWEIPNYYKKLF. CDR3 DNA: TGTGCCTTGTGGGAAATTCCAAATTATTATAAGAAACTCTTC.